Listed here are 17 T cell receptor beta chains from one sample, sequenced in a study of blood T cell repertoires in COVID-19 (dated by TCRdb to between 2020 and 2021). The method was the immunoSEQ multiplex PCR assay. Here the immuneACCESS table is served through TCRdb, limited to in-frame sequences with V and J called. Missing clones are a known gap in these copies; in checked studies unresolved V genes cover under half, and the rest lacks a known reason. Within this sample are 310,000 or so clones, with 85% to 90% of them counted one time only. The ten largest make up under 4.5% of the sample. The material sequenced was peripheral blood. The receptors shown here come from a woman aged 45-59 years with active or convalescent COVID-19.

This clone was picked up a small number of times. This chain connects TRBV2 to TRBJ2-2, with D possibly TRBD1 on 6 matching bases. V gave up 5 bases and J gave up 3 bases, with 13 bases separating them. Germline V CDR1 and CDR2: SNHLY, FYNNEI. This CDR3 spans 15 amino acids. This chain's CDR3 is CASSKQGLDTGELFF. DNA of the CDR3: TGTGCCAGCAGTAAACAGGGATTGGACACCGGGGAGCTGTTTTTT.

This clone was seen just once. The chain carries TRBV5-1 and TRBJ2-7; TRBD1 aligns across 10 bases. This CDR3 has 15 amino acids. Per the germline V gene, CDR1 is SGHRS and CDR2 is YFSETQ. The trim removed 3 bases at V and 5 bases at J, leaving 8 bases unmatched. As DNA, the CDR3 is TGCGCCAGCAGCTCTCGGGGACAGGGGTTACACGAGCAGTACTTC. Protein: CASSSRGQGLHEQYF.

As regards this clone: At one boundary the junction diverges from the germline segment, which might be a read error. The identical CDR3 is also encoded by other nucleotide sequences in the sample. The rearrangement joins TRBV9 to TRBJ2-7, with D perhaps TRBD2 (6 bases). CDR3 length: 14 amino acids. In germline, CDR1 is SGDLS, CDR2 YYNGEE. CDR3 protein: CASSAAGGTGEQYF. CDR3 nucleotide sequence: TGTGCCAGTAGCGCGGCAGGCGGGACCGGGGAGCAGTACTTC.

CDR3: CASSLPGTGKNIQYF. The CDR3 DNA is TGTGCCAGCAGCTTGCCCGGGACAGGGAAAAACATTCAGTACTTC. This chain links TRBV5-6 with TRBJ2-4, with 9 nucleotides matching TRBD1. V lost 1 base, J lost 4 bases, and 3 bases stayed unmatched. CDR1 is SGHDT and CDR2 is YYEEEE in the germline V gene. This CDR3 is built from 15 residues.

The rearrangement uses TRBV7-9 and TRBJ1-2; no clear D gene. V was clipped by 5 bases and J by 0 bases, with 16 bases between them. Germline loops: CDR1 SEHNR, CDR2 FQNEAQ (reference sequence). The CDR3 loop spans 16 amino acids. The CDR3 DNA reads TGTGCCAGCAGCCCCCCCCGGGCGGGAGCTAACTATGGCTACACCTTC. This codes for CASSPPRAGANYGYTF.

The chain employs TRBV9 and TRBJ1-2, with 8 bases lining up with TRBD1. V gave up 4 bases and J gave up 4 bases; unmatched junction bases: 6. The germline gives CDR1 SGDLS, CDR2 YYNGEE. The CDR3 loop spans 14 amino acids. The CDR3 DNA sequence: TGTGCCAGCAGCTCGTTCAGGGGGCTCTATGGCTACACCTTC. Translated, it gives CASSSFRGLYGYTF. Full variable domain (missing parts from reference TRBV9 and TRBJ1-2): DSGVTQTPKHLITATGQRVTLRCSPRSGDLSVYWYQQSLDQGLQFLIQYYNGEERAKGNILERFSAQQFPDLHSELNLSSLELGDSALYFCASSSFRGLYGYTFGSGTRLTVV.

The genes are TRBV6-6 and TRBJ1-2; 7 bases map to TRBD1. CDR3 length: 13 amino acids. The V gene end was trimmed by 6 bases and the J gene end by 7 bases; junction bases not matched to a gene: 8. Germline-derived CDR1 and CDR2 are MNHNY and SVGAGI (reference sequence). The CDR3 sequence: CASSLDRLFGYTF. CDR3 bases: TGTGCCAGCAGCTTGGACAGGTTGTTTGGCTACACCTTC.

The rearrangement links TRBV11-1 to TRBJ2-7; 7 positions agree with TRBD1. V lost 5 bases to trimming and J lost 4 bases; unmatched junction nucleotides: 2. The CDR3 extends over 12 amino acids. Germline lookup yields CDR1 SGHAT and CDR2 FQDESV (reference sequence). CDR3 in amino acids: CASSGTVYEQYF. CDR3 in DNA: TGTGCCAGCAGCGGGACAGTGTACGAGCAGTACTTC. Together with reference TRBV11-1 and TRBJ2-7, the CDR3 gives the full variable domain: EAEVAQSPRYKITEKSQAVAFWCDPISGHATLYWYRQILGQGPELLVQFQDESVVDDSQLPKDRFSAERLKGVDSTLKIQPAELGDSAMYLCASSGTVYEQYFGPGTRLTVT.

V is TRBV29-1 and J is TRBJ1-2; D unclear. This CDR3 is 14 amino acids long. Germline V CDR1 and CDR2: SQVTM, ANQGSEA. The ends were cut back, 3 bases at V and 0 bases at J, with 11 bases in the middle. The CDR3 region has the DNA TGCAGCGTTGATACTCTTCAAACTAACTATGGCTACACCTTC. It translates to CSVDTLQTNYGYTF.

CDR3 sequence (DNA): TGTGCCAGCAGCTTTACAGGGGGCGGACACACCGGGGAGCTGTTTTTT. This translates into CASSFTGGGHTGELFF. The chain links TRBV7-2 to TRBJ2-2, with 9 nucleotides matching TRBD1. Trimming removed 3 bases from V and 3 bases from J; junction bases left unmatched: 5. Germline V lookup: CDR1 SGHTA, CDR2 FQGNSA. The CDR3 sequence is 16 residues long.

This chain uses TRBV5-1 with TRBJ2-5; a possible D gene is TRBD2 (6 bases). The germline V and J ends were trimmed by 4 bases and 4 bases, with 11 bases remaining between them. Germline V lookup: CDR1 SGHRS, CDR2 YFSETQ. The CDR3 is 13 residues long. CDR3 in amino acids: CASSPGGAETQYF. DNA for the CDR3: TGCGCCAGCAGCCCCGGGGGTGCAGAGACCCAGTACTTC.

The chain is built from TRBV18 and TRBJ1-5, with D perhaps TRBD1 (5 bases). CDR1 is KGHSH and CDR2 is LQKENI in the germline V gene. This CDR3 is 15 amino acids long. The germline V and J ends were trimmed by 3 bases and 3 bases, with 12 bases remaining between them. CDR3 DNA sequence: TGTGCCAGCTCACCTCTACCAGGGAACAATCAGCCCCAGCATTTT. It codes for CASSPLPGNNQPQHF. The whole variable domain, filled in from reference TRBV18 and TRBJ1-5, reads NAGVMQNPRHLVRRRGQEARLRCSPMKGHSHVYWYRQLPEEGLKFMVYLQKENIIDESGMPKERFSAEFPKEGPSILRIQQVVRGDSAAYFCASSPLPGNNQPQHFGDGTRLSIL.

The rearrangement joins TRBV21-1 to TRBJ2-1; the listed D gene, TRBD2, was not tested against the DNA. TRBV21-1 is assigned pseudogene status. The length of the CDR3 is 18 residues. CDR3 residues: CASSTLSGTSGTDDEQFF. In DNA, the CDR3 is TGTGCCAGCAGCACATTATCAGGGACTAGCGGGACAGACGATGAGCAGTTCTTC.

V and J are TRBV5-6 and TRBJ1-2, with TRBD1 matching 8 bases. V shed 4 bases, J shed 4 bases, and the junction held 9 bases outside the gene matches. CDR3 length: 15 amino acids. Germline lookup yields CDR1 SGHDT and CDR2 YYEEEE. The CDR3 region has the DNA TGTGCCAGCAGCGGACCGGGACAGGTGATCTATGGCTACACCTTC. This translates into CASSGPGQVIYGYTF.

This chain links TRBV6-5 with TRBJ2-1; TRBD2 agrees at 13 bases. Germline loops: CDR1 MNHEY, CDR2 SVGAGI. Trimming took 6 bases from V and 9 from J; bases not matched to a gene: 11. The CDR3 is 16 residues long. CDR3 nucleotides: TGTGCCAGCAGATACCTAGGGACTAGCGGGAAGCGTGAGCAGTTCTTC. Translated: CASRYLGTSGKREQFF.

The chain combines TRBV12-3 or TRBV12-4 with TRBJ2-2; D not resolved. The CDR3 totals 12 residues. The V and J ends lost 3 bases and 4 bases respectively, with 3 bases between them. DNA for the CDR3: TGTGCCAGCAGTTTCTTCACCGGGGAGCTGTTTTTT. Protein: CASSFFTGELFF.

The CDR3 loop reads CASSSQGYNTGELFF. DNA of the CDR3: TGCGCCAGCAGCTCACAGGGGTATAACACCGGGGAGCTGTTTTTT. J is TRBJ2-2 and V is TRBV5-1; 7 positions agree with TRBD1. In germline, CDR1 is SGHRS, CDR2 YFSETQ. Losses at the gene ends were 3 bases for V and 2 bases for J; bases not matched to a gene: 4. CDR3 length: 15 residues.